The clone carrying this T cell receptor (beta chain) was seen a single time. Its cognate antigen is unknown. Germline V gene data show CDR1 as LNHNV and CDR2 as YYDKDF (reference sequence). Trimming at V came to 1 base and at J to 3 bases, leaving 2 bases not matched to a gene. This CDR3 spans 15 amino acids. These data originate in a study of graft-versus-host responses after intestinal transplantation. Study-wide background: Isolated intestinal, liver-intestinal, or multivisceral transplants were what recipients had. Tacrolimus plus steroids were given to all recipients for two to three years, preceded by anti-thymocyte globulin induction.

The protocol was immunoSEQ multiplex PCR, while the TCRdb copy is restricted to in-frame clones and leaves out a portion. This sample has 85,000 to 90,000 clones, with around 90% found just once. The rearrangement joins TRBV15 to TRBJ2-7; 11 positions agree with TRBD2. This TCR was sampled from a human donor who received an intestinal transplant. The sequencing here drew on unstimulated CD4+ T cells sorted from spleen or lymph node cells, taken before intestinal transplant. This chain's CDR3 is CATSRVTSGNYEQYF. CDR3 nucleotides: TGTGCCACCAGCAGAGTGACTAGCGGGAACTACGAGCAGTACTTC.